The rows below give T cell receptor beta chains drawn from one sample of a study of T-cell reconstitution after alpha-beta-depleted transplantation in children. In TCRdb, the PCR reads were re-called with MiXCR into one record per CDR3 protein. The sample shows 440,000 or so distinct CDR3 sequences, roughly 10% of them seen only once. The sample in question was PBMCs from the stem cell graft donor, obtained from the stem cell graft. The receptor set was obtained from a human donor who donated a stem cell graft to a child with acute myeloid leukemia. CDR3s leave out the opening cysteine and the closing phenylalanine or tryptophan.

J gene: TRBJ2-2; V gene: TRBV9; CDR3 protein: ASSVAGSIANTGELF
J gene: TRBJ2-3; V gene: TRBV5-1; CDR3 protein: ASSLQGGGTDTQY
J gene: TRBJ1-2; V gene: TRBV6-5; CDR3 protein: ASSNRDRGGYGYT
J gene: TRBJ1-5; V gene: TRBV19; CDR3 protein: ASSIGNSNQPQH
J gene: TRBJ1-3; V gene: TRBV10-3; CDR3 protein: AINQEGGGNTIY
J gene: TRBJ2-7; V gene: TRBV27; CDR3 protein: ASRDEGRNSYEQY
J gene: TRBJ1-4; V gene: TRBV29-1; CDR3 protein: SVAFGGPTDEKLF
J gene: TRBJ2-7; V gene: TRBV27; CDR3 protein: ASSPSPHYEQY
J gene: TRBJ2-1; V gene: TRBV12-3/TRBV12-4; CDR3 protein: ASSLPSSGRDEQF
J gene: TRBJ1-2; V gene: TRBV12-3/TRBV12-4; CDR3 protein: ASSLRQGANGYT
J gene: TRBJ2-3; V gene: TRBV20-1; CDR3 protein: SATPTSGRTDTQY
J gene: TRBJ2-1; V gene: TRBV20-1; CDR3 protein: SASRTSGPSGEQF
J gene: TRBJ2-2; V gene: TRBV5-1; CDR3 protein: ASSSRQGGTGELF
J gene: TRBJ2-1; V gene: TRBV10-3; CDR3 protein: AISNREGLGDEQF
J gene: TRBJ1-1; V gene: TRBV7-9; CDR3 protein: ASSTHIGTGSEAF